One T cell receptor (beta chain) is described in this entry. The source of the sample is a study of shared clonotypes between healthy human individuals. CD8 cells regarded as naive lacked CD45RO, were positively chosen for CCR7, and omitted terminally differentiated effector memory CD45RA+ cells. CDR1 and CDR2 from the germline V gene are MNHEY and SMNVEV (reference sequence). Trimming took off 6 bases at V and 4 bases at J, with 19 bases between the two ends. The CDR3 loop spans 15 amino acids. Deep was the level used in running the assay. The data were produced by immunoSEQ multiplex PCR, yet TCRdb's version contains in-frame clones alone and is incomplete. The table includes millions of clones, more than 85% detected once.

This clonotype was obtained from a man aged 18 to 30 in good health. Some clones in this sample may be carry-over from other donors' samples. Input material: naive CD8+ T cells from PBMCs. The V gene is TRBV27, the J gene TRBJ2-7; D might be TRBD2 (5 bases). The CDR3 coding sequence is TGTGCCAGCAGCCCAAGACACACGGGAATATACGAGCAGTACTTC. Translating it yields CASSPRHTGIYEQYF.